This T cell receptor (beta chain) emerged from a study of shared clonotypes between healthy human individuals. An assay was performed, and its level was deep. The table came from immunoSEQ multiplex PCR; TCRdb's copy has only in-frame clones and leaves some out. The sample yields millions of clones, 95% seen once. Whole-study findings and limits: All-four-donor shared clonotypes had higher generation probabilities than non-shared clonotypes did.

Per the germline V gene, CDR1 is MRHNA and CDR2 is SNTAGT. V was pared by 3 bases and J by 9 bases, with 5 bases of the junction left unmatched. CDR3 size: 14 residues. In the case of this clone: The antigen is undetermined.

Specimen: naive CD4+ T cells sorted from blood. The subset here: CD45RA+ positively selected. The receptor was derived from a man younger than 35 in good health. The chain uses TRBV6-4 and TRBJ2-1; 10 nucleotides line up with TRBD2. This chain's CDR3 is CASSEETSGFEQFF. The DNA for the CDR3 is TGTGCCAGCAGTGAAGAGACTAGCGGGTTTGAGCAGTTCTTC.